These 2 T cell receptor beta chains came from one sample sequenced in a study of blood T cell repertoires in COVID-19 (TCRdb year 2020). The library came from the immunoSEQ multiplex PCR assay. In TCRdb, the immuneACCESS table is reduced to in-frame sequences with V and J assigned. These tables do not hold every clone; where another copy was compared, an unresolved V gene accounts for under half, and the others remain unexplained. In all, the sample holds roughly 160,000 clones, and 80% of those were seen once. The ten largest clones capture roughly 3.5% of the sample. Sequenced input: PBMCs or T cells enriched from blood (not recorded which). These receptor sequences come from a woman between 55 and 75 years old who had recovered from COVID-19.

V is TRBV12-3 or TRBV12-4 and J is TRBJ1-5, with no clear D. The CDR3 has 13 residues. Trimming cost V 3 bases and J 2 bases, with 5 bases left between them. The CDR3 bases are TGTGCCAGCAGTTTGGCTGGCAATCAGCCCCAGCATTTT. It encodes CASSLAGNQPQHF.

J is TRBJ2-1 and V is TRBV4-1; 9 positions agree with TRBD2. CDR1 and CDR2 from the germline V gene are MGHRA and YSYEKL. J was trimmed by 6 bases and V by 0 bases; bases with no gene match: 9. The CDR3 has 17 amino acids. CDR3 coding DNA: TGCGCCAGCAGCCAAGAGTCACTAGCGGGCTACCTCAATGAGCAGTTCTTC. This codes for CASSQESLAGYLNEQFF.